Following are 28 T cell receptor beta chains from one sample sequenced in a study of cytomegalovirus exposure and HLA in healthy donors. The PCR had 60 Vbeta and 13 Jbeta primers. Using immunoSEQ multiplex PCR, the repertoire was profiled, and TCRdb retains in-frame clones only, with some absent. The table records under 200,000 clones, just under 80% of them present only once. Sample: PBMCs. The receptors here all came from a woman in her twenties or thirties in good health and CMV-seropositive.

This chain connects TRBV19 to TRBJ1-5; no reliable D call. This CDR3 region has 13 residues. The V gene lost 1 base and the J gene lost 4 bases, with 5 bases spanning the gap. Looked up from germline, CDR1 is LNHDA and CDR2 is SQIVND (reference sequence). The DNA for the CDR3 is TGTGCCAGTAGTATAGCCAGGAATCAGCCCCAGCATTTT. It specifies CASSIARNQPQHF. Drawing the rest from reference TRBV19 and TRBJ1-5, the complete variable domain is DGGITQSPKYLFRKEGQNVTLSCEQNLNHDAMYWYRQDPGQGLRLIYYSQIVNDFQKGDIAEGYSVSREKKESFPLTVTSAQKNPTAFYLCASSIARNQPQHFGDGTRLSIL.

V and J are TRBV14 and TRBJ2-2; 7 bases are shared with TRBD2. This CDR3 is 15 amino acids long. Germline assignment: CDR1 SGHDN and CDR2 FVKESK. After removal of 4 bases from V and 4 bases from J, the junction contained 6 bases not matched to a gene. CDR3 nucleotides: TGTGCCAGCAGCCGCCGACTAGCTCTCACCGGGGAGCTGTTTTTT. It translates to CASSRRLALTGELFF.

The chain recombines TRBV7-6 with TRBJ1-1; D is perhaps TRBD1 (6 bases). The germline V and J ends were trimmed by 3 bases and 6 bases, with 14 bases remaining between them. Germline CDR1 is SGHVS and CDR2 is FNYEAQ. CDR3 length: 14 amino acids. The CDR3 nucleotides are TGTGCCAGCAGCTTTGGGGGCGAGGGGGCTGAAGCTTTCTTT. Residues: CASSFGGEGAEAFF.

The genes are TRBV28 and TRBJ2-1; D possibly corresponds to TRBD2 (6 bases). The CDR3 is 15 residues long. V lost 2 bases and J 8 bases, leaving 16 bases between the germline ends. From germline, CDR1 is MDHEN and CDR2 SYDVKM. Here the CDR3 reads CASSLGGDGSDEQFF. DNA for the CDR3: TGTGCCAGCAGTTTAGGAGGGGACGGTAGCGATGAGCAGTTCTTC.

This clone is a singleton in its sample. CDR3 bases: TGTGCCAGCTCACCACTTGACACTGGGCCAGGAAACACCATATATTTT. Translating it yields CASSPLDTGPGNTIYF. The V call is TRBV18, the J call TRBJ1-3; D ambiguous. The CDR3 length is 16 residues. V lost 1 base to trimming and J lost 4 bases, with 14 bases between them. The germline V gene encodes CDR1 KGHSH and CDR2 LQKENI.

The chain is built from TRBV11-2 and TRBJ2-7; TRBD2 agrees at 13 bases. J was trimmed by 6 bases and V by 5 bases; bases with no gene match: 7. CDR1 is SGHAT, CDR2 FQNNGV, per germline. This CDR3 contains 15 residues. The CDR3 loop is CASSPGLAGVAEQYF. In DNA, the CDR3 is TGTGCCAGCAGCCCCGGACTAGCGGGAGTAGCCGAGCAGTACTTC.

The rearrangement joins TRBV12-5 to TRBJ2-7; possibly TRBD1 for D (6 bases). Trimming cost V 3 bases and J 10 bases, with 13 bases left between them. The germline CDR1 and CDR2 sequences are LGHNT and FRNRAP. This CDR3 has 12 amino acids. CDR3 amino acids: CASGFLGTPQYF. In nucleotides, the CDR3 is TGTGCTAGTGGTTTTTTAGGGACACCTCAGTACTTC. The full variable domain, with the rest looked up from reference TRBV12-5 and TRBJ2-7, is DARVTQTPRHKVTEMGQEVTMRCQPILGHNTVFWYRQTMMQGLELLAYFRNRAPLDDSGMPKDRFSAEMPDATLATLKIQPSEPRDSAVYFCASGFLGTPQYFGPGTRLTVT.

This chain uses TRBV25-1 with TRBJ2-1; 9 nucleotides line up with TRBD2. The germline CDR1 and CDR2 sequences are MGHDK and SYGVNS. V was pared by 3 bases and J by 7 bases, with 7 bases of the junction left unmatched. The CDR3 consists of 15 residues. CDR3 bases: TGTGCCAGCAGTGATACGAGCGGGGGGATTAATGAGCAGTTCTTC. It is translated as CASSDTSGGINEQFF.

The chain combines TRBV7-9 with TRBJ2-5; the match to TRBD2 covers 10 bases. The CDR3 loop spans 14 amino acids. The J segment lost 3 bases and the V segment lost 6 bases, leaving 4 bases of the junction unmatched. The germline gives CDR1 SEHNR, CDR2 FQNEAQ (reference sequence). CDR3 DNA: TGTGCCAGCAGACCTCTAGCGGGGGAAGAGACCCAGTACTTC. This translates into CASRPLAGEETQYF.

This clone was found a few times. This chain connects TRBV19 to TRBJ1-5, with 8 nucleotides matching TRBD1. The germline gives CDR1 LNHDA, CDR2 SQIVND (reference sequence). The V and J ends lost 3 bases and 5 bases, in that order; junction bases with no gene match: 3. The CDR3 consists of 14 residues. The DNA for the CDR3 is TGTGCCAGTAGTATGTCAGGGGGCTATCAGCCCCAGCATTTT. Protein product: CASSMSGGYQPQHF.

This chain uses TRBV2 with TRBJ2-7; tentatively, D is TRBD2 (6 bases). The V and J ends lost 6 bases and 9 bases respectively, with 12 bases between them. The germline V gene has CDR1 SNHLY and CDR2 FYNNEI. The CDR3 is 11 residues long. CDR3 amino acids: CASRDYLGQYF. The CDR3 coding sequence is TGTGCCAGCAGGGACTATTTAGGGCAGTACTTC.

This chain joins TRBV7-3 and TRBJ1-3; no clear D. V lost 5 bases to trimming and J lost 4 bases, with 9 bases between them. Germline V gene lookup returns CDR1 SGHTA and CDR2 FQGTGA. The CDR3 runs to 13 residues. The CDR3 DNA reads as TGTGCCAGCAGCCTCGTAATCGGAAACACCATATATTTT. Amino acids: CASSLVIGNTIYF.

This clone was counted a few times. As DNA, the CDR3 is TGTGCCACGAGCGGACAGGGGGCCGATACGCAGTATTTT. Protein: CATSGQGADTQYF. The J gene is TRBJ2-3, the V gene TRBV10-3; 11 positions match TRBD1. Germline CDR1 ENHRY, CDR2 SYGVKD. The CDR3 sequence is 13 residues long. The junction had 6 bases not matched to a gene; V was cut back by 10 bases and J by 6 bases.

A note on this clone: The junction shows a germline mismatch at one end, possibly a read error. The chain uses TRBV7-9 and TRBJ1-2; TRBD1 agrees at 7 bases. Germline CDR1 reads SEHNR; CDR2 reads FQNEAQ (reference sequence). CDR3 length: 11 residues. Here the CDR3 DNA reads TGTTCCAGCAGCTTAGCGGGGACAGAGTCCTTC. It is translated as CSSSLAGTESF.

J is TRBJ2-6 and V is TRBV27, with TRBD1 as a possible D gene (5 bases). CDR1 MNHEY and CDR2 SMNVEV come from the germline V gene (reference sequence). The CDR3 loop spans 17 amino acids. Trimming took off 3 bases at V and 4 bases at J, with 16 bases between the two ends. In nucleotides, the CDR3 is TGTGCCAGCAGTTTCCTTCAGCTAGGGGTAGGGGCCAACGTCCTGACTTTC. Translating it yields CASSFLQLGVGANVLTF.

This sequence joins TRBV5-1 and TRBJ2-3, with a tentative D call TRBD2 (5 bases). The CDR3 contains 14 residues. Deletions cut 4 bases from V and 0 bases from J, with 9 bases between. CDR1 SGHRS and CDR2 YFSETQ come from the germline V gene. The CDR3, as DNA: TGCGCCAGCAGCGCTAGCCTGAGCACAGATACGCAGTATTTT. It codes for CASSASLSTDTQYF. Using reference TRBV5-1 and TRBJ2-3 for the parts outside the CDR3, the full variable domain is KAGVTQTPRYLIKTRGQQVTLSCSPISGHRSVSWYQQTPGQGLQFLFEYFSETQRNKGNFPGRFSGRQFSNSRSEMNVSTLELGDSALYLCASSASLSTDTQYFGPGTRLTVL.

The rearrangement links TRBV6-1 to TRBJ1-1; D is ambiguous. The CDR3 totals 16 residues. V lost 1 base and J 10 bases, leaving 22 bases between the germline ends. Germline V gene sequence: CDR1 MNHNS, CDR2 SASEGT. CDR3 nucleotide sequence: TGTGCCAGCAGTGAAGGGACTGGTGGATTTCCGAAAAGAGCTTTCTTT. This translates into CASSEGTGGFPKRAFF.

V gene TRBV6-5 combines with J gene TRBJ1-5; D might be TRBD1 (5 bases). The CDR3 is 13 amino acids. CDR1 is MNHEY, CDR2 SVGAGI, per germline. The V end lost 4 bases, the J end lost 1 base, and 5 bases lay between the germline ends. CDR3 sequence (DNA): TGTGCCAGCAGTTGGGGCAGCAATCAGCCCCAGCATTTT. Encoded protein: CASSWGSNQPQHF.

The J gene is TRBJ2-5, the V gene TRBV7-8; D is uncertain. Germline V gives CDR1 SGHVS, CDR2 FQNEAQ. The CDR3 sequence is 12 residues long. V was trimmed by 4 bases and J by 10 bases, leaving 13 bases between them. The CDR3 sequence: CASSYRGLIQYF. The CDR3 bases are TGTGCCAGCAGCTACCGAGGTTTGATCCAGTACTTC.

CDR3 in amino acids: CASSIHPPGTGAYNEQFF. CDR3 bases: TGTGCCAGTAGTATCCACCCTCCTGGGACAGGGGCCTACAATGAGCAGTTCTTC. The chain carries TRBV19 and TRBJ2-1, with 10 bases identical to TRBD1. The CDR3 runs 18 residues. V lost 3 bases and J lost 2; bases outside the gene matches: 10. Germline V lookup: CDR1 LNHDA, CDR2 SQIVND (reference sequence).

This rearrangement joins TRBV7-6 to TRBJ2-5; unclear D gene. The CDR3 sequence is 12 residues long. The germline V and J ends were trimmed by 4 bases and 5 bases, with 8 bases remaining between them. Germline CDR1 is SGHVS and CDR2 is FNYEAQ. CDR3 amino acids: CASSSLGETQYF. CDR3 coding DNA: TGTGCCAGCAGCTCTCTCGGGGAGACCCAGTACTTC.

As DNA, the CDR3 is TGTGCCAGCAGCCCCGGGACCTACGAGCAGTACTTC. Translation gives CASSPGTYEQYF. The rearrangement uses TRBV11-2 and TRBJ2-7; a possible D gene is TRBD2 (5 bases). Germline V gives CDR1 SGHAT, CDR2 FQNNGV. Trimming removed 5 bases from V and 2 bases from J, with 7 bases in between. The CDR3 is made up of 12 amino acids. The entire variable domain, with the rest obtained from reference TRBV11-2 and TRBJ2-7, is as follows: EAGVAQSPRYKIIEKRQSVAFWCNPISGHATLYWYQQILGQGPKLLIQFQNNGVVDDSQLPKDRFSAERLKGVDSTLKIQPAKLEDSAVYLCASSPGTYEQYFGPGTRLTVT.

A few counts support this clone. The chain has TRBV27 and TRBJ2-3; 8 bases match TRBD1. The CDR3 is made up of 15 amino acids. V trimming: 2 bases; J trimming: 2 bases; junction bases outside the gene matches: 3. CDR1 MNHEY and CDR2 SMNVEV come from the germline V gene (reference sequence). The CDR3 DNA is TGTGCCAGCAGTTTAGGACAGGGAAACACAGATACGCAGTATTTT. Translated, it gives CASSLGQGNTDTQYF.

The CDR3 region is CASSHQGLAVSEQFF. CDR3 DNA: TGTGCCAGCAGCCACCAGGGACTAGCGGTAAGTGAGCAGTTCTTC. The chain recombines TRBV7-6 with TRBJ2-1; 11 nucleotides agree with TRBD2. V was clipped by 5 bases and J by 9 bases; unmatched bases: 9. CDR1 is SGHVS, CDR2 FNYEAQ, per germline. The CDR3 covers 15 residues.

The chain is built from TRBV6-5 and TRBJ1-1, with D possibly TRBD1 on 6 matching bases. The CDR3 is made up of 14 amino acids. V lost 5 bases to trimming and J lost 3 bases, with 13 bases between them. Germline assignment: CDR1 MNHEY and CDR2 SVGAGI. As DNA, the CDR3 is TGTGCCAGCAGTCTGGGGGGGCCGGACACTGAAGCTTTCTTT. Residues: CASSLGGPDTEAFF.

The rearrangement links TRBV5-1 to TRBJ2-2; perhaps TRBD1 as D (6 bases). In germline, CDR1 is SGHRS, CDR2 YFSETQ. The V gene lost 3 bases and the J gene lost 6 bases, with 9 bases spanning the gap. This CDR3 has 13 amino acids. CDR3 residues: CASSYEGAGELFF. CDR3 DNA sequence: TGCGCCAGCAGCTATGAGGGGGCCGGGGAGCTGTTTTTT.

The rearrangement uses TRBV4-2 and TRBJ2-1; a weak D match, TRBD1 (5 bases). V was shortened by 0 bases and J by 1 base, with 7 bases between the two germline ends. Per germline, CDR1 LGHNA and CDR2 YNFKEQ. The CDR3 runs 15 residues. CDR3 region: CASSQDKGSYNEQFF. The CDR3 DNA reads TGTGCCAGCAGCCAAGATAAGGGGTCCTACAATGAGCAGTTCTTC.

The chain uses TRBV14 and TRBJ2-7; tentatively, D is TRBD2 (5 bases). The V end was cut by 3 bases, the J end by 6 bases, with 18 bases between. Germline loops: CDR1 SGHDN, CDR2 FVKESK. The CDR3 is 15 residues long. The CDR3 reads CASSQQLGRPFEQYF. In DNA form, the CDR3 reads TGTGCCAGCAGCCAGCAACTAGGTCGCCCGTTCGAGCAGTACTTC. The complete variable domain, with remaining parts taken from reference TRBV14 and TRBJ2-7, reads EAGVTQFPSHSVIEKGQTVTLRCDPISGHDNLYWYRRVMGKEIKFLLHFVKESKQDESGMPNNRFLAERTGGTYSTLKVQPAELEDSGVYFCASSQQLGRPFEQYFGPGTRLTVT.